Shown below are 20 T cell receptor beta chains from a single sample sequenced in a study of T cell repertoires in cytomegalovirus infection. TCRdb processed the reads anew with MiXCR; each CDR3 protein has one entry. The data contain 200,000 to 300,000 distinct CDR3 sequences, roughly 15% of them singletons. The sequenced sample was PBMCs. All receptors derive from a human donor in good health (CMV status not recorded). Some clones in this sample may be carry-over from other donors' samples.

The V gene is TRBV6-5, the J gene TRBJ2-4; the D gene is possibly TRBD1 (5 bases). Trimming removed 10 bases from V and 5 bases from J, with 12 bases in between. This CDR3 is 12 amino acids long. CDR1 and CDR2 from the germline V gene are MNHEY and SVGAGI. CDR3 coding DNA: TGTGCCACCAGGGTTGGGGAAAACATTCAGTACTTC. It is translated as CATRVGENIQYF.

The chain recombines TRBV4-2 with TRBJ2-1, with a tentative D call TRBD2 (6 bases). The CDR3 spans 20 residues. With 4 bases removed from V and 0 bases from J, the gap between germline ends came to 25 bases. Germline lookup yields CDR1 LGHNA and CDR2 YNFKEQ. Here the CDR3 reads CASSPRNPSAAGSSYNEQFF. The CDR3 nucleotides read TGTGCCAGCAGCCCAAGGAACCCGTCTGCGGCGGGGAGCTCCTACAATGAGCAGTTCTTC.

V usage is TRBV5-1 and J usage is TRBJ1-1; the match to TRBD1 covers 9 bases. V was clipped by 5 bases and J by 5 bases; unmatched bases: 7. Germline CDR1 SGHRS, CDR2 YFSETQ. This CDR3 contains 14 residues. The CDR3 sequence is CASRSGTGKTEAFF. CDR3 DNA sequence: TGCGCCAGCAGGTCCGGGACAGGGAAGACTGAAGCTTTCTTT. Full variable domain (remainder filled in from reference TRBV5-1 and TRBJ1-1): KAGVTQTPRYLIKTRGQQVTLSCSPISGHRSVSWYQQTPGQGLQFLFEYFSETQRNKGNFPGRFSGRQFSNSRSEMNVSTLELGDSALYLCASRSGTGKTEAFFGQGTRLTVV.

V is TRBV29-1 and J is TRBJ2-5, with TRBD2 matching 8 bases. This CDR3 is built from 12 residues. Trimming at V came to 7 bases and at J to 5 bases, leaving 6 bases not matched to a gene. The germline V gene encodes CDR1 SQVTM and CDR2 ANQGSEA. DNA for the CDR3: TGCAGCGAACGGGAGGGGGACGAGACCCAGTACTTC. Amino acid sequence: CSEREGDETQYF.

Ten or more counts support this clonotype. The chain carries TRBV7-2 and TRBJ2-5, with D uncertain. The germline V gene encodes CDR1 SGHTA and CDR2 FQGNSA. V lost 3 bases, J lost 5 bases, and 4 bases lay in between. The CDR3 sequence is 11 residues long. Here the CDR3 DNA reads TGTGCCAGCAGCTTTAAGGAGACCCAGTACTTC. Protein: CASSFKETQYF.

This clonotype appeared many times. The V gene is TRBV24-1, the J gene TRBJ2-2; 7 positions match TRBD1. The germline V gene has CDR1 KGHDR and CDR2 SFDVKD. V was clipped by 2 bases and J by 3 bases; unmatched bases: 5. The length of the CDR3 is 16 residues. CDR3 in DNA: TGTGCCACCAGTGATTCCCCAGGGGGATACACCGGGGAGCTGTTTTTT. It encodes CATSDSPGGYTGELFF.

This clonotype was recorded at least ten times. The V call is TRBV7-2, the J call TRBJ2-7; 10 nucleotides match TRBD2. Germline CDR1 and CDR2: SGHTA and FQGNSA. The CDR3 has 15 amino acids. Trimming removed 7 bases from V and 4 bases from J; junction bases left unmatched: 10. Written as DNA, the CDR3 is TGTGCCAGCACCCCCGGTCCTAGCGGGAGTTACGAGCAGTACTTC. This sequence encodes CASTPGPSGSYEQYF.

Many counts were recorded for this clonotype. CDR3 sequence: CASSLGVGYEQYF. CDR3 sequence (DNA): TGTGCCAGCAGCTTGGGTGTCGGCTACGAGCAGTACTTC. This chain connects TRBV7-9 to TRBJ2-7; D gene unclear. V dropped 3 bases and J dropped 3 bases, with 9 bases sitting between them. The CDR3 contains 13 residues. Germline assignment: CDR1 SEHNR and CDR2 FQNEAQ (reference sequence).

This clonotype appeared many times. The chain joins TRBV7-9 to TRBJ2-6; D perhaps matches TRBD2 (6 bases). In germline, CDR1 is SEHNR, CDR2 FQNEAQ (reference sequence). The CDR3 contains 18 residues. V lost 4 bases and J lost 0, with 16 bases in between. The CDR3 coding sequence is TGTGCCAGCAGCTCCCCGGGACTGTTACTCTCTGGGGCCAACGTCCTGACTTTC. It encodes CASSSPGLLLSGANVLTF.

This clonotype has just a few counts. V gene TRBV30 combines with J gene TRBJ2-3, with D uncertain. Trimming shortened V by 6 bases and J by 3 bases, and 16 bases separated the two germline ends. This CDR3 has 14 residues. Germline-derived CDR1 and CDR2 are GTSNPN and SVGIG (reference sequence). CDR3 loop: CACTDSRKTDTQYF. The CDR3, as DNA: TGTGCCTGCACTGACTCGCGGAAGACAGATACGCAGTATTTT.

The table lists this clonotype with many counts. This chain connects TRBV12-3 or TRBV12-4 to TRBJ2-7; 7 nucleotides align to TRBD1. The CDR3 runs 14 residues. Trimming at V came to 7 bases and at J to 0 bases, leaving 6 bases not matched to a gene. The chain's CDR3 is CASTTTGFSYEQYF. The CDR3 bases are TGTGCCAGCACCACGACAGGGTTCTCCTACGAGCAGTACTTC.

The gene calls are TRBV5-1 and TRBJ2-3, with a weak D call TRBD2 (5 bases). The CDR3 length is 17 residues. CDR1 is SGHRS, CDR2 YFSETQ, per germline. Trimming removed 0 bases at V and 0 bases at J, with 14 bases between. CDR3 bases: TGCGCCAGCAGCTTGGGACGTGAGCGGACTAGCACAGATACGCAGTATTTT. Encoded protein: CASSLGRERTSTDTQYF.

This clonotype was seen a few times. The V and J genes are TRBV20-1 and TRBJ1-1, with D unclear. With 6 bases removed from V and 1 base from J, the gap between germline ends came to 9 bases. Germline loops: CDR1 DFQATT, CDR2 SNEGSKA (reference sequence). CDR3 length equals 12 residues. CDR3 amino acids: CSALRQNTEAFF. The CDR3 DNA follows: TGCAGTGCCTTACGACAGAACACTGAAGCTTTCTTT.

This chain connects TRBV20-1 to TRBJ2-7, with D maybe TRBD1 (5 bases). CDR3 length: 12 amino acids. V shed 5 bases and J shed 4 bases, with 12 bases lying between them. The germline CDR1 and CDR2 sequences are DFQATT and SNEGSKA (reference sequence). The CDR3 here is CSAVRGGYEQYF. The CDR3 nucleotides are TGCAGTGCTGTTAGGGGTGGATACGAGCAGTACTTC.

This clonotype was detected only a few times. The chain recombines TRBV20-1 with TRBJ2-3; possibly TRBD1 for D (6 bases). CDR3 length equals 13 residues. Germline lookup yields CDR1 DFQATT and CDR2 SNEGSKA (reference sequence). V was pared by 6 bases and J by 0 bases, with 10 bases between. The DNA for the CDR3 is TGCAGTGCCCTACAGGGAAGCACAGATACGCAGTATTTT. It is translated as CSALQGSTDTQYF.

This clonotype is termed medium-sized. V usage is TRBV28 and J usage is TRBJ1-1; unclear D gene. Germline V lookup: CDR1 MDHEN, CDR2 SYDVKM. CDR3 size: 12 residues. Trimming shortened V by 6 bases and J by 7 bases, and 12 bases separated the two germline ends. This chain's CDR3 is CASRLLKGEAFF. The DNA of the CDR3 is TGTGCCAGCAGACTCCTGAAGGGTGAAGCTTTCTTT.

CDR3 in amino acids: CSAPGATGEYQETQYF. The CDR3 nucleotides are TGCAGTGCTCCCGGGGCCACGGGGGAGTACCAAGAGACCCAGTACTTC. The genes are TRBV20-1 and TRBJ2-5, with D possibly being TRBD2 (6 bases). V was trimmed by 5 bases and J by 0 bases, leaving 19 bases between them. This CDR3 region has 16 residues. Germline CDR1 DFQATT, CDR2 SNEGSKA (reference sequence).

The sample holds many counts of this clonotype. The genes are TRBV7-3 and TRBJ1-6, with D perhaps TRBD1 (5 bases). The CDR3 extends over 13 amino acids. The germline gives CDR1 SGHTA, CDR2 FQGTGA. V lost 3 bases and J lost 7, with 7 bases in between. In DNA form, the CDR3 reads TGTGCCAGCAGCTTCAGGGACAATTCACCCCTCCACTTT. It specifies CASSFRDNSPLHF.

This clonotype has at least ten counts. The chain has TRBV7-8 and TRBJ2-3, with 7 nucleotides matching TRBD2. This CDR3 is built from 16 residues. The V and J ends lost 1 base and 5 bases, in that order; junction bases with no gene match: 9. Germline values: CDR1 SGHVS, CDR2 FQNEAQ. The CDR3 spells CASSLGWRGFGDTQYF. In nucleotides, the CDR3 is TGTGCCAGCAGCTTAGGGTGGCGGGGGTTCGGAGATACGCAGTATTTT.

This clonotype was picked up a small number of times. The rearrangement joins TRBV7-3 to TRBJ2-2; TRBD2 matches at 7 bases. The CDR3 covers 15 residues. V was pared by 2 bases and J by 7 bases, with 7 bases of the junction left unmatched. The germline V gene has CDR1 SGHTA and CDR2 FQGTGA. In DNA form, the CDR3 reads TGTGCCAGCAGCTTAGCGGGAGACCGGGTCGGGGAGCTGTTTTTT. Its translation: CASSLAGDRVGELFF.